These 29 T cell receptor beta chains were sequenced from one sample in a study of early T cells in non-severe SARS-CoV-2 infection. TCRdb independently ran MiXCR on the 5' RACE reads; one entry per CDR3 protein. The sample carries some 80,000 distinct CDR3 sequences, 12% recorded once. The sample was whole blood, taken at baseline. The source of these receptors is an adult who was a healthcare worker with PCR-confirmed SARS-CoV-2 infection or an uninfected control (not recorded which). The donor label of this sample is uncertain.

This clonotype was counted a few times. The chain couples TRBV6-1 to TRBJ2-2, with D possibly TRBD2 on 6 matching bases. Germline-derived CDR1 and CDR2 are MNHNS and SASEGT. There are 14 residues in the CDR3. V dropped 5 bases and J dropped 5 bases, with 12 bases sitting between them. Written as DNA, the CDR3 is TGTGCCAGCAGTAACCTGGAGGGGACCGGGGAGCTGTTTTTT. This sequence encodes CASSNLEGTGELFF.

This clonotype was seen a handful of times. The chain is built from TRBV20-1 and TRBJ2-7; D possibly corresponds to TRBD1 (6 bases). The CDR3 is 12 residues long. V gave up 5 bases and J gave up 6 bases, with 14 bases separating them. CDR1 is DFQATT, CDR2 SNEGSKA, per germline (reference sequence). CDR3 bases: TGCAGTGCTTCCGGACGAGGGGGCGAGCAGTACTTC. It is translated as CSASGRGGEQYF.

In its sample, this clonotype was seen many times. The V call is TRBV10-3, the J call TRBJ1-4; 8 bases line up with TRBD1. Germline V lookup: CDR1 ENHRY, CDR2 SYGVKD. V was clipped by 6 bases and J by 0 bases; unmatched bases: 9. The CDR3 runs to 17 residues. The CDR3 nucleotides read TGTGCCATCAGCCAAGGGCAGGGGGCCGCAACTAATGAAAAACTGTTTTTT. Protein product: CAISQGQGAATNEKLFF.

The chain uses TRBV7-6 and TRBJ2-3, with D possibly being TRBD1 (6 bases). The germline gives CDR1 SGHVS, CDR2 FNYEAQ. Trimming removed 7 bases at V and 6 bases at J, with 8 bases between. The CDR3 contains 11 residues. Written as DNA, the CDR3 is TGTGCCAGCATGCAGGGGGATACGCAGTATTTT. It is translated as CASMQGDTQYF.

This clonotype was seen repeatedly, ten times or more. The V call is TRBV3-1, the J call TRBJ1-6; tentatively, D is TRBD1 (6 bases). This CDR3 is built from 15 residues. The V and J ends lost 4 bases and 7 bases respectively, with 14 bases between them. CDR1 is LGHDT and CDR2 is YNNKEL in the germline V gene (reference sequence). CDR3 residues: CASSPFGQGNSPLHF. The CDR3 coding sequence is TGTGCCAGCAGCCCTTTCGGGCAGGGGAATTCACCCCTCCACTTT.

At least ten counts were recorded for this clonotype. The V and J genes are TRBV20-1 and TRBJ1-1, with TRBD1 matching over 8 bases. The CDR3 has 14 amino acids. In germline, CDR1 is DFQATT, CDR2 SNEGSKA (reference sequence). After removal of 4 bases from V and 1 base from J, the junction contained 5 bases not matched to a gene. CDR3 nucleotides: TGCAGTGCTATTAAAGACAGGGGGAACACTGAAGCTTTCTTT. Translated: CSAIKDRGNTEAFF.

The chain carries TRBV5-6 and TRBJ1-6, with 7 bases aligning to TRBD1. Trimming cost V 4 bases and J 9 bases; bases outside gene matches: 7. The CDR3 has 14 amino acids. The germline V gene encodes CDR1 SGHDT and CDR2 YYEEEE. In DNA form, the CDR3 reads TGTGCCAGCAGCCCCAGACAGGGACGTTCACCCCTCCACTTT. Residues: CASSPRQGRSPLHF.

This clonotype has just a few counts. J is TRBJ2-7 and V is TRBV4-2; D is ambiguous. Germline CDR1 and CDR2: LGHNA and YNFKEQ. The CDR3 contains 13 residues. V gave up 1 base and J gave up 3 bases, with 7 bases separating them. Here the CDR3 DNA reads TGTGCCAGCAGCCAAGCAGACAACTACGAGCAGTACTTC. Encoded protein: CASSQADNYEQYF.

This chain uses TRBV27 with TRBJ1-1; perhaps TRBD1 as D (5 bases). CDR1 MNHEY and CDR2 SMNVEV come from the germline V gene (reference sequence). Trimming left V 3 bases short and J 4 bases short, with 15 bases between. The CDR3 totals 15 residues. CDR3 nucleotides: TGTGCCAGCAGTTTTAGGAGGGGTAGGACCACTGAAGCTTTCTTT. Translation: CASSFRRGRTTEAFF.

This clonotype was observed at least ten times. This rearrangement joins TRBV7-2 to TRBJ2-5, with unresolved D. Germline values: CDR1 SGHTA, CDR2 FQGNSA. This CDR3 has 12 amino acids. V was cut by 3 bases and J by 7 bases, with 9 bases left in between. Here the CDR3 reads CASSFISRTQYF. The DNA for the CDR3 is TGTGCCAGCAGCTTCATTAGTCGGACCCAGTACTTC.

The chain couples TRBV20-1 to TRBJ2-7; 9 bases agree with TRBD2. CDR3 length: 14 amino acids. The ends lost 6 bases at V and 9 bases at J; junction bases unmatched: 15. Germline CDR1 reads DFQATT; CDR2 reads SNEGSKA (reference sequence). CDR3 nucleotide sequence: TGCAGTGCCAGGCCAACCCTAGCGGGATTAACGCAGTACTTC. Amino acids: CSARPTLAGLTQYF.

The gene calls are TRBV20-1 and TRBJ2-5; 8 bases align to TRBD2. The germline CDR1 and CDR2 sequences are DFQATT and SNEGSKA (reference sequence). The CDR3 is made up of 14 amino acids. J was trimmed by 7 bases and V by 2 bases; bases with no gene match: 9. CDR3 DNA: TGCAGTGCTAGATACGGGGGGGCCGGAGGGACCCAGTACTTC. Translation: CSARYGGAGGTQYF.

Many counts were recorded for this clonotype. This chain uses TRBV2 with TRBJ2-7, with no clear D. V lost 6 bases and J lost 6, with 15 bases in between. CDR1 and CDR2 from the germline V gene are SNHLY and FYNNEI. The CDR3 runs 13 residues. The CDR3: CASSLNPPTEQYF. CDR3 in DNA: TGTGCCAGCAGCCTTAACCCCCCCACCGAGCAGTACTTC.

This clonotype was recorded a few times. DNA for the CDR3: TGTGCCAGCAGCAAGGGACTGCCCCCGGAGACCCAGTACTTC. This translates into CASSKGLPPETQYF. The chain is built from TRBV11-2 and TRBJ2-5; maybe TRBD2 (6 bases). From germline, CDR1 is SGHAT and CDR2 FQNNGV. This CDR3 is built from 14 residues. The V gene lost 5 bases and the J gene lost 5 bases, with 15 bases spanning the gap.

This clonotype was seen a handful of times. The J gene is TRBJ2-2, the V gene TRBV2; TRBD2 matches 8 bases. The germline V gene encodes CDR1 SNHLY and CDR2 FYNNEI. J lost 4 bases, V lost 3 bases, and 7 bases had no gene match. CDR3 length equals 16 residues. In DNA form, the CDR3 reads TGTGCCAGCAGTGATGGTGCGGGGGGCCCCACCGGGGAGCTGTTTTTT. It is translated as CASSDGAGGPTGELFF.

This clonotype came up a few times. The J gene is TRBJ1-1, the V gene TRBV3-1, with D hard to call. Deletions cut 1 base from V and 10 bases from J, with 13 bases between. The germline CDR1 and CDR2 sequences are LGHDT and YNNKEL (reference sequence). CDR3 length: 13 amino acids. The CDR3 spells CASSQGQVLVAFF. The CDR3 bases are TGTGCCAGCAGCCAAGGGCAGGTTTTAGTAGCTTTCTTT.

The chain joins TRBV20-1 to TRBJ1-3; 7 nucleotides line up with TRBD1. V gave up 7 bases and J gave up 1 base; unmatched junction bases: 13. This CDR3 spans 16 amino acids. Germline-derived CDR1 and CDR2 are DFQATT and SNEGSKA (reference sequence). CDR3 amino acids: CSVAQGSLSSGNTIYF. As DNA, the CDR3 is TGCAGTGTGGCACAGGGGAGCTTGTCATCTGGAAACACCATATATTTT.

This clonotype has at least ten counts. CDR3 residues: CASSAGSLYEQYF. The CDR3 DNA sequence: TGTGCCAGCAGTGCCGGGAGCCTCTACGAGCAGTACTTC. The chain couples TRBV25-1 to TRBJ2-7, with D perhaps matching TRBD2 (6 bases). The length of the CDR3 is 13 residues. CDR1 is MGHDK and CDR2 is SYGVNS in the germline V gene. Trimming cost V 4 bases and J 3 bases, with 10 bases left between them.

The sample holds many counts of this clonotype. DNA of the CDR3: TGTGCCAGCAGCGTGACAGGGGTCCCAGATACGCAGTATTTT. It is translated as CASSVTGVPDTQYF. The chain is built from TRBV9 and TRBJ2-3; TRBD1 aligns across 8 bases. The CDR3 loop spans 14 amino acids. J was trimmed by 4 bases and V by 2 bases; bases with no gene match: 3. Germline CDR1 is SGDLS and CDR2 is YYNGEE.

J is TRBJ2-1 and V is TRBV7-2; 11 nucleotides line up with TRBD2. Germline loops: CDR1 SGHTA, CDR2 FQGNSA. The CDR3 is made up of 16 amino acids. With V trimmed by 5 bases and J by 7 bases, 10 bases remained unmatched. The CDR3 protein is CASSQQASGGINEQFF. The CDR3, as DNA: TGTGCCAGCAGCCAACAGGCTAGCGGGGGGATAAATGAGCAGTTCTTC.

CDR3 protein: CASERSPGNSYEQYF. CDR3 DNA sequence: TGTGCCAGCGAGAGATCGCCGGGTAACTCCTACGAGCAGTACTTC. V and J are TRBV6-1 and TRBJ2-7, with no clear D. Per the germline V gene, CDR1 is MNHNS and CDR2 is SASEGT. The germline V and J ends were trimmed by 8 bases and 0 bases, with 17 bases remaining between them. The CDR3 totals 15 residues.

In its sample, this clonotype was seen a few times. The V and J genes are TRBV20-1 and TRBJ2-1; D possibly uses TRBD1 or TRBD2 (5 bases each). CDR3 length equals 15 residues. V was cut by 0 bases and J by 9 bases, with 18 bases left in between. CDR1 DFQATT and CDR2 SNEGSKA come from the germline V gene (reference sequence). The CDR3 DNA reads TGCAGTGCTAGAGAACCGGGACCCTCCCCCCCTGAGCAGTTCTTC. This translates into CSAREPGPSPPEQFF.

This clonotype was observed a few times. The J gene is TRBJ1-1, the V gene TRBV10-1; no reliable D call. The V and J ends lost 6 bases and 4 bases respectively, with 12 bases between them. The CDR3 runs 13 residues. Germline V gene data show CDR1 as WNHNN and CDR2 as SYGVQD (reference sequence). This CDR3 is CASSPLLGTEAFF. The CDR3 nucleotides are TGCGCCAGCAGCCCCTTGTTGGGCACTGAAGCTTTCTTT.

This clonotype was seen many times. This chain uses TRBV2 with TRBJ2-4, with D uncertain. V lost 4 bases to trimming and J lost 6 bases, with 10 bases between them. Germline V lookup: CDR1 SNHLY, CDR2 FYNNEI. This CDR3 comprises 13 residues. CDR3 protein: CASSVLGGNIQYF. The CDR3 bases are TGTGCCAGCAGTGTTTTGGGCGGAAACATTCAGTACTTC.

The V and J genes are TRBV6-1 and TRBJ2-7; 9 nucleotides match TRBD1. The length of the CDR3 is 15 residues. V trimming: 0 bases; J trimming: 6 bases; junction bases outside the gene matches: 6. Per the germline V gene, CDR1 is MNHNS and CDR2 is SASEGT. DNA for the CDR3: TGTGCCAGCAGTGAAGCAGGACAGGGGAAAATCGAGCAGTACTTC. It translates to CASSEAGQGKIEQYF.

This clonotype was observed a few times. This CDR3 reads CASSLEAGGQSAEQYF. The CDR3 nucleotides read TGTGCCAGCAGTTTAGAAGCGGGGGGCCAAAGCGCCGAGCAGTACTTC. V and J are TRBV27 and TRBJ2-7; 9 bases are shared with TRBD2. The trim removed 2 bases at V and 6 bases at J, leaving 11 bases unmatched. The CDR3 is made up of 16 amino acids. Germline V CDR1 and CDR2: MNHEY, SMNVEV (reference sequence).

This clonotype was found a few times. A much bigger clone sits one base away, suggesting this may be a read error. Written as DNA, the CDR3 is TGTGCCAGGAGCTTCGACAGAACGAACACTGAAGCTTTCTTT. As protein: CARSFDRTNTEAFF. The rearrangement uses TRBV7-6 and TRBJ1-1; TRBD1 is a possible D gene (5 bases). There are 14 residues in the CDR3. Germline CDR1 and CDR2: SGHVS and FNYEAQ. The whole variable domain, remainder taken from reference TRBV7-6 and TRBJ1-1, is GAGVSQSPRYKVTKRGQDVALRCDPISGHVSLYWYRQALGQGPEFLTYFNYEAQQDKSGLPNDRFSAERPEGSISTLTIQRTEQRDSAMYRCARSFDRTNTEAFFGQGTRLTVV.

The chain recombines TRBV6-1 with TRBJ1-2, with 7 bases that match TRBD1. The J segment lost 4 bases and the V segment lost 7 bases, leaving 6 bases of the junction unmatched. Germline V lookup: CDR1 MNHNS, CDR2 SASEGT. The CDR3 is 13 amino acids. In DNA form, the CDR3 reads TGTGCCAGCAAGACAGGGAAAGGCTATGGCTACACCTTC. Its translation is CASKTGKGYGYTF.

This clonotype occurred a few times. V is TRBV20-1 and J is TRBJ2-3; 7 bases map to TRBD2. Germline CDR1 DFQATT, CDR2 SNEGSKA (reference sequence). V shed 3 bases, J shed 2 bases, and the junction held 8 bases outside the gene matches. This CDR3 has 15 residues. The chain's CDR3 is CSASGGSATTDTQYF. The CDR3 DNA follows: TGCAGTGCTAGCGGGGGGTCCGCTACCACAGATACGCAGTATTTT.